This TCR beta chain was profiled in a study of cytomegalovirus exposure and HLA in healthy donors. The PCR employed 60 Vbeta primers together with 13 Jbeta primers. Only in-frame clones appear in the TCRdb table, and some are missing; sequencing was by immunoSEQ multiplex PCR. This repertoire shows about 150,000 clones, approximately 80% found once; its top ten account for over 10%. This CDR3 has 15 amino acids. After removal of 0 bases from V and 10 bases from J, the junction contained 11 bases not matched to a gene. The germline gives CDR1 LGHNA, CDR2 YNFKEQ. The receptor comes from a man aged 25 to 40 in good health and CMV-seropositive. The sequenced material came from PBMCs. The chain combines TRBV4-2 with TRBJ1-2; 7 bases match TRBD1. This CDR3 reads CASSQDIGSGTAYTF. The CDR3, as DNA: TGTGCCAGCAGCCAAGACATAGGTTCCGGGACAGCCTACACCTTC.